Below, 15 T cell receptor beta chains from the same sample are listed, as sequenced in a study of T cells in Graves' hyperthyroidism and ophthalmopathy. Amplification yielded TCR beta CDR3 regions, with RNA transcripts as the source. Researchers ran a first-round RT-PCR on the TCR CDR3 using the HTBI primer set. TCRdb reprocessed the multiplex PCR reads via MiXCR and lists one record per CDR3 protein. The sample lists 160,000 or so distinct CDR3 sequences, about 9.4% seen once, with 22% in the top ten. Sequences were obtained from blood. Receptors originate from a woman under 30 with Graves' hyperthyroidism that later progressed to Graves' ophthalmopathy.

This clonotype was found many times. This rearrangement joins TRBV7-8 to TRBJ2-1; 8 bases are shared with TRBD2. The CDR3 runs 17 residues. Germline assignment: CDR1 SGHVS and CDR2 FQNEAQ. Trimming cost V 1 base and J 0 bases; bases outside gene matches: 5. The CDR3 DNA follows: TGTGCCAGCAGCTTAGGAGTGAGCGGGAGCTCCTACAATGAGCAGTTCTTC. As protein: CASSLGVSGSSYNEQFF.

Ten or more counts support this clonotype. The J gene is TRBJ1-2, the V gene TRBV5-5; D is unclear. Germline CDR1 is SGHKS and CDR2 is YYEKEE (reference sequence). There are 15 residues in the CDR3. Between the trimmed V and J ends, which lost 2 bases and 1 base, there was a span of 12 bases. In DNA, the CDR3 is TGTGCCAGCAGCTTAGGGCAGGTCTTTAACTATGGCTACACCTTC. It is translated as CASSLGQVFNYGYTF.

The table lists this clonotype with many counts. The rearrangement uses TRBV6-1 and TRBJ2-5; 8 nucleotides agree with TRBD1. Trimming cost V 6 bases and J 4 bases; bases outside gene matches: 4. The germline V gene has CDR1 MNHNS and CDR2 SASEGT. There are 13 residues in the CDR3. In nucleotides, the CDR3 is TGTGCCAGCAGAACCAGGGGGCGAGAGACCCAGTACTTC. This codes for CASRTRGRETQYF.

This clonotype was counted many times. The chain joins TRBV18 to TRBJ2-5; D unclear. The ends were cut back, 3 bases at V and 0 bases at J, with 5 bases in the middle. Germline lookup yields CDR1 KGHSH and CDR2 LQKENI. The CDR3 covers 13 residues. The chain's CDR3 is CASSPGDQETQYF. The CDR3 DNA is TGTGCCAGCTCACCGGGTGACCAAGAGACCCAGTACTTC.

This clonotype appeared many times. This CDR3 reads CASSGGTSGNTGELFF. The CDR3 DNA reads TGTGCCAGCAGCGGGGGGACTAGCGGGAACACCGGGGAGCTGTTTTTT. The V gene is TRBV27, the J gene TRBJ2-2; TRBD2 agrees at 11 bases. With V trimmed by 6 bases and J by 1 base, 4 bases remained unmatched. There are 16 residues in the CDR3. CDR1 and CDR2 (germline): MNHEY, SMNVEV (reference sequence).

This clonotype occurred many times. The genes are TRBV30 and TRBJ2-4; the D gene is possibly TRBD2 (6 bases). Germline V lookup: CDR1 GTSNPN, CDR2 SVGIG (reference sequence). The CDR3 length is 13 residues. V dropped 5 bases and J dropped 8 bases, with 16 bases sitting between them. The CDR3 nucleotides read TGTGCCTGGGGAGGCGGAGGGATGCACATTCAGTACTTC. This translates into CAWGGGGMHIQYF.

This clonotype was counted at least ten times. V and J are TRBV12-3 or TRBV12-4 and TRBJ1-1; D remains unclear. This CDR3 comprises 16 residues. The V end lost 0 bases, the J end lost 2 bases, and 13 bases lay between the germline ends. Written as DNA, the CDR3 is TGTGCCAGCAGTTTAGCGTCAGTTTTCACCAACACTGAAGCTTTCTTT. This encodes CASSLASVFTNTEAFF.

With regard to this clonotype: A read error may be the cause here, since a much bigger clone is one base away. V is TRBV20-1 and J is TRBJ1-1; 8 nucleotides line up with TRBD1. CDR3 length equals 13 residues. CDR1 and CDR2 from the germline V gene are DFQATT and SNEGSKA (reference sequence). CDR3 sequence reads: CGVTQGDATEAFF. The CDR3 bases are TGCGGTGTAACACAGGGGGATGCCACTGAAGCTTTCTTT.

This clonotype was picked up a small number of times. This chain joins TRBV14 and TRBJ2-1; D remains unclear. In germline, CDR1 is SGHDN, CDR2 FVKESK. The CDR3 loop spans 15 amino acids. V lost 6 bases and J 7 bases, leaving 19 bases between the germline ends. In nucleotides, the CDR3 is TGTGCCAGCAGACCCACGAACCGGACCGTTAATGAGCAGTTCTTC. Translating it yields CASRPTNRTVNEQFF.

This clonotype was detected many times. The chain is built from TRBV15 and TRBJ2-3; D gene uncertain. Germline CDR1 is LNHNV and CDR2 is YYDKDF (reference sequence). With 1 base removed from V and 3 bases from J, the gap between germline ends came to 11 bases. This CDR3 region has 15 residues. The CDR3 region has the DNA TGTGCCACCAGCAGAGTTGACGAAGCAACAGATACGCAGTATTTT. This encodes CATSRVDEATDTQYF.

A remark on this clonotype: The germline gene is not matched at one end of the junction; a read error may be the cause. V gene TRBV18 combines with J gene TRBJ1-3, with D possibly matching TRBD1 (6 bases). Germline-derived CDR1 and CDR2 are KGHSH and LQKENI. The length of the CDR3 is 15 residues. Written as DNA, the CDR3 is TGTGCCAGCTCACCTCCCGGGACACCTTTAAACACCATATGTTTT. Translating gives CASSPPGTPLNTICF.

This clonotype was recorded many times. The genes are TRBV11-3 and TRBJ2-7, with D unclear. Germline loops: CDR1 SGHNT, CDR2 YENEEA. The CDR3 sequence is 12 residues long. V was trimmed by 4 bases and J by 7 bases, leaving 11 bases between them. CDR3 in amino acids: CASSSPEGEQYF. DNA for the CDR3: TGTGCCAGCAGCTCCCCGGAAGGGGAGCAGTACTTC.

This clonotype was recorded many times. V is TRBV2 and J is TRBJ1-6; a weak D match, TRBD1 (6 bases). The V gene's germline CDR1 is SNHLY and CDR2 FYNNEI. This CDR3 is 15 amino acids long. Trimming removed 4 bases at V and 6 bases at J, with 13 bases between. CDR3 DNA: TGTGCCAGCAGTGTGGGGGGACAACTTAATTCACCCCTCCACTTT. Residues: CASSVGGQLNSPLHF.

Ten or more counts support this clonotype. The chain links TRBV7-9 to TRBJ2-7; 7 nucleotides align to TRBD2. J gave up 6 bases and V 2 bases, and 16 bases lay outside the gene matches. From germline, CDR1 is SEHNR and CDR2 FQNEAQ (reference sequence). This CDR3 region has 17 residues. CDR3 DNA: TGTGCCAGCAGCTTAAGTGGGGGGGAGAAATTTTTCGGCGAGCAGTACTTC. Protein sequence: CASSLSGGEKFFGEQYF. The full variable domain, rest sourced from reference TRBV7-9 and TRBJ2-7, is DTGVSQNPRHKITKRGQNVTFRCDPISEHNRLYWYRQTLGQGPEFLTYFQNEAQLEKSRLLSDRFSAERPKGSFSTLEIQRTEQGDSAMYLCASSLSGGEKFFGEQYFGPGTRLTVT.

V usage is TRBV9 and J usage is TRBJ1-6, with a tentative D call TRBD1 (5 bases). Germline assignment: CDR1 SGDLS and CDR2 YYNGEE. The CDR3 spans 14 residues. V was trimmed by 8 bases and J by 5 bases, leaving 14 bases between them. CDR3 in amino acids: CASGAGPDNSPLHF. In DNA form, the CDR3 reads TGTGCCAGTGGCGCGGGACCCGATAATTCACCCCTCCACTTT.